A single sample gave rise to the 29 T cell receptor beta chains below, sequenced in a study of T cell responses to AZD1222 COVID-19 vaccine. Some clones are missing from TCRdb's copy, which holds only in-frame ones; the method was immunoSEQ multiplex PCR. The data show some 140,000 clones, about 90% seen once. The source was peripheral blood, collected on day 0 of AZD1222 vaccination. The receptors stem from an adult in good health.

The chain links TRBV3-1 (or the pseudogene TRBV3-2) to TRBJ1-2; D unclear. The CDR3 has 12 amino acids. Trimming cost V 3 bases and J 2 bases, with 4 bases left between them. Germline V CDR1 and CDR2: LGHDT, YNNKEL (reference sequence). The CDR3 reads CASSHPNYGYTF. The DNA for the CDR3 is TGTGCCAGCAGCCACCCGAACTATGGCTACACCTTC.

V and J are TRBV4-2 and TRBJ1-1, with D unclear. V dropped 4 bases and J dropped 2 bases, with 14 bases sitting between them. CDR3 size: 15 residues. Germline V gives CDR1 LGHNA, CDR2 YNFKEQ. This chain's CDR3 is CASSRIREGNTEAFF. The CDR3 nucleotides are TGTGCCAGCAGCCGGATCCGCGAGGGAAACACTGAAGCTTTCTTT.

This rearrangement joins TRBV15 to TRBJ1-1; no firm D call. This CDR3 contains 16 residues. The germline V and J ends were trimmed by 0 bases and 1 base, with 12 bases remaining between them. Germline V gives CDR1 LNHNV, CDR2 YYDKDF (reference sequence). In DNA, the CDR3 is TGTGCCACCAGCAGAGATCTCTTGGTCCAGAACACTGAAGCTTTCTTT. Residues: CATSRDLLVQNTEAFF.

This clone was picked up one time. V gene TRBV6-5 combines with J gene TRBJ1-4; D remains ambiguous. Germline V gene data show CDR1 as MNHEY and CDR2 as SVGAGI. The CDR3 loop spans 16 amino acids. V was cut by 4 bases and J by 4 bases, with 16 bases left in between. Here the CDR3 DNA reads TGTGCCAGCAGTTCCCTACGGAGAGGCGGTAATGAAAAACTGTTTTTT. Translated: CASSSLRRGGNEKLFF.

The DNA of the CDR3 is TGTGCCAGCAGCACCGGGTCGAGCTCCTACGAGCAGTACTTC. It encodes CASSTGSSSYEQYF. The chain employs TRBV5-6 and TRBJ2-7, with D hard to call. V gave up 4 bases and J gave up 0 bases, with 11 bases separating them. The CDR3 contains 14 residues. Per the germline V gene, CDR1 is SGHDT and CDR2 is YYEEEE. Drawing the rest from reference TRBV5-6 and TRBJ2-7, the complete variable domain is DAGVTQSPTHLIKTRGQQVTLRCSPKSGHDTVSWYQQALGQGPQFIFQYYEEEERQRGNFPDRFSGHQFPNYSSELNVNALLLGDSALYLCASSTGSSSYEQYFGPGTRLTVT.

The rearrangement links TRBV10-3 to TRBJ2-7; 7 bases match TRBD2. Trimming at V came to 10 bases and at J to 3 bases, leaving 9 bases not matched to a gene. The CDR3 spans 13 residues. Per germline, CDR1 ENHRY and CDR2 SYGVKD. CDR3 sequence reads: CATTAGLGYEQYF. The CDR3 DNA follows: TGTGCCACCACAGCGGGATTAGGCTACGAGCAGTACTTC.

The J gene is TRBJ2-7, the V gene TRBV7-9; D is ambiguous. Trimming stripped 6 bases from V and 7 bases from J, with 13 bases between. In germline, CDR1 is SEHNR, CDR2 FQNEAQ (reference sequence). This CDR3 has 12 amino acids. The CDR3 DNA reads TGTGCCAGCAGTTCCAGCCAAGGTGAGCAGTACTTC. Its protein product is CASSSSQGEQYF.

The rearrangement links TRBV4-1 to TRBJ2-7; 7 nucleotides align to TRBD2. V was pared by 0 bases and J by 5 bases, with 13 bases of the junction left unmatched. CDR1 and CDR2 from the germline V gene are MGHRA and YSYEKL. The CDR3 has 17 amino acids. CDR3 DNA sequence: TGCGCCAGCAGCCAAGAGGGATTGGGAGGGAGTGGCGACGAGCAGTACTTC. As protein: CASSQEGLGGSGDEQYF.

The chain links TRBV12-1 to TRBJ1-1; TRBD1, the table's D call, lacks a check against the DNA. TRBV12-1 is assigned pseudogene status. The CDR3 is made up of 16 amino acids. DNA for the CDR3: TGTGCCAGCAGCTTTTATCCCCCGGGACAGGACCTTGAAGCTTTCTTT. It is translated as CASSFYPPGQDLEAFF.

This clone showed up just once. V gene TRBV3-1 (or the pseudogene TRBV3-2) combines with J gene TRBJ2-7; TRBD2 agrees at 9 bases. This CDR3 is built from 15 residues. V lost 3 bases and J lost 5; bases outside the gene matches: 8. CDR1 is LGHDT, CDR2 YNNKEL, per germline (reference sequence). CDR3 region: CASSHLGGRGHEQYF. The CDR3 nucleotides read TGTGCCAGCAGCCATCTGGGCGGGAGGGGTCACGAGCAGTACTTC.

The J gene is TRBJ2-1, the V gene TRBV11-3; D may correspond to TRBD1 or TRBD2 (5 bases each). The CDR3 runs to 15 residues. Looked up from germline, CDR1 is SGHNT and CDR2 is YENEEA. V lost 5 bases and J lost 7, with 18 bases in between. The CDR3 sequence is CASSPRGDLGNEQFF. The CDR3 DNA follows: TGTGCCAGCAGCCCGAGAGGGGACCTCGGAAATGAGCAGTTCTTC.

The CDR3 DNA follows: TGTGCCAGCAGCCATCTAGCGGATTCGAACACCGGGGAGCTGTTTTTT. Protein product: CASSHLADSNTGELFF. This chain links TRBV13 with TRBJ2-2; 7 positions agree with TRBD2. The V segment lost 5 bases and the J segment 0 bases; nucleotides outside the gene matches: 6. Germline V lookup: CDR1 PRHDT, CDR2 FYEKMQ (reference sequence). The CDR3 covers 16 residues.

This chain connects TRBV10-3 to TRBJ1-1; possibly TRBD1 for D (5 bases). V lost 8 bases and J 2 bases, leaving 15 bases between the germline ends. The V gene's germline CDR1 is ENHRY and CDR2 SYGVKD. The length of the CDR3 is 14 residues. The CDR3 region has the DNA TGTGCCATCGCTAAAGGGGCCGAAAACACTGAAGCTTTCTTT. It yields the protein CAIAKGAENTEAFF.

The rearrangement links TRBV5-8 to TRBJ2-1; 13 nucleotides match TRBD2. V shed 4 bases, J shed 3 bases, and the junction held 7 bases outside the gene matches. CDR1 is SGHTS, CDR2 YDEGEE, per germline. The CDR3 runs to 17 residues. DNA of the CDR3: TGTGCCAGCAGCCGGACTAGCGGGAGAGGGAGCTACAATGAGCAGTTCTTC. Protein sequence: CASSRTSGRGSYNEQFF.

The chain couples TRBV30 to TRBJ1-2; no clear D gene. This CDR3 has 14 residues. Deletions cut 4 bases from V and 2 bases from J, with 14 bases between. Per germline, CDR1 GTSNPN and CDR2 SVGIG (reference sequence). The DNA of the CDR3 is TGTGCCTGGATCCCCGGAAGAAAAAACTATGGCTACACCTTC. Protein product: CAWIPGRKNYGYTF.

This clone was observed a few times. The CDR3 loop is CASSPGTSGSSYEQYF. The CDR3 bases are TGTGCCAGCAGCCCTGGGACTAGCGGGAGCTCCTACGAGCAGTACTTC. The genes are TRBV6-6 and TRBJ2-7, with TRBD2 matching over 14 bases. CDR1 and CDR2 from the germline V gene are MNHNY and SVGAGI (reference sequence). The length of the CDR3 is 16 residues. The V gene end was trimmed by 6 bases and the J gene end by 0 bases; junction bases not matched to a gene: 4.

This sequence joins TRBV19 and TRBJ2-3, with 10 bases fitting TRBD2. The germline V gene encodes CDR1 LNHDA and CDR2 SQIVND (reference sequence). CDR3 size: 15 residues. Trimming removed 4 bases from V and 2 bases from J; junction bases left unmatched: 3. The CDR3 loop reads CASSTAGGLTDTQYF. For the CDR3, the DNA is TGTGCCAGTAGTACAGCGGGAGGGCTCACAGATACGCAGTATTTT.

The V and J genes are TRBV5-1 and TRBJ1-6; D gene uncertain. The V end lost 4 bases, the J end lost 4 bases, and 15 bases lay between the germline ends. This CDR3 has 16 amino acids. Germline V lookup: CDR1 SGHRS, CDR2 YFSETQ. The CDR3 loop reads CASSPGPVIYNSPLHF. The CDR3 DNA reads TGCGCCAGCAGCCCCGGGCCTGTAATATATAATTCACCCCTCCACTTT.

The gene calls are TRBV5-4 and TRBJ1-4; D possibly corresponds to TRBD1 (6 bases). Trimming shortened V by 5 bases and J by 7 bases, and 18 bases separated the two germline ends. Germline V gene sequence: CDR1 SGHNT, CDR2 YYREEE (reference sequence). This CDR3 comprises 15 residues. The DNA for the CDR3 is TGTGCCAGCAGTGACAGGCCGGGGGTTGGTGAAAAACTGTTTTTT. This sequence encodes CASSDRPGVGEKLFF.

The chain carries TRBV19 and TRBJ1-2; 7 bases match TRBD1. V gave up 6 bases and J gave up 8 bases; unmatched junction bases: 12. Germline CDR1 is LNHDA and CDR2 is SQIVND (reference sequence). This CDR3 contains 14 residues. The CDR3 here is CASRISQGSGGYTF. The DNA for the CDR3 is TGTGCCAGTAGGATTTCACAGGGGAGTGGAGGCTACACCTTC.

CDR3 sequence: CASSQGRDEQYF. In nucleotides, the CDR3 is TGTGCCAGCAGCCAAGGACGGGACGAGCAGTACTTC. The chain uses TRBV4-2 and TRBJ2-7; D is ambiguous. The CDR3 covers 12 residues. Trimming removed 1 base from V and 5 bases from J, with 6 bases in between. Germline V gene sequence: CDR1 LGHNA, CDR2 YNFKEQ.

This clone was counted between two and nine times. The chain joins TRBV9 to TRBJ2-7; weak D call: TRBD1 (6 bases). With 1 base removed from V and 3 bases from J, the gap between germline ends came to 11 bases. Germline CDR1 is SGDLS and CDR2 is YYNGEE. The CDR3 sequence is 14 residues long. The CDR3 loop reads CASSVRQDHYEQYF. For the CDR3, the DNA is TGTGCCAGCAGCGTAAGACAGGACCACTACGAGCAGTACTTC.

This clone was counted once. The rearrangement links TRBV2 to TRBJ1-6; TRBD1 aligns across 7 bases. Per germline, CDR1 SNHLY and CDR2 FYNNEI. This CDR3 is built from 17 residues. V trimming: 7 bases; J trimming: 8 bases; junction bases outside the gene matches: 17. Here the CDR3 DNA reads TGTGCCAGCAAAGACGGACAGGCGAACCATCCTTATTCACCCCTCCACTTT. Its protein product is CASKDGQANHPYSPLHF. The whole variable domain, filled in from reference TRBV2 and TRBJ1-6, reads EPEVTQTPSHQVTQMGQEVILRCVPISNHLYFYWYRQILGQKVEFLVSFYNNEISEKSEIFDDQFSVERPDGSNFTLKIRSTKLEDSAMYFCASKDGQANHPYSPLHFGNGTRLTVT.

The chain recombines TRBV7-2 with TRBJ1-1; 10 bases agree with TRBD1. This CDR3 spans 15 amino acids. J lost 1 base, V lost 3 bases, and 2 bases had no gene match. Germline CDR1 is SGHTA and CDR2 is FQGNSA. DNA of the CDR3: TGTGCCAGCAGCTTCGACAGGGGGCGGAACACTGAAGCTTTCTTT. The encoded protein is CASSFDRGRNTEAFF.

The rearrangement links TRBV7-3 to TRBJ2-1; 13 bases are a match to TRBD2. Trimming removed 5 bases from V and 7 bases from J; junction bases left unmatched: 8. Looked up from germline, CDR1 is SGHTA and CDR2 is FQGTGA. The length of the CDR3 is 16 residues. The chain's CDR3 is CASSARRTSGSNEQFF. In DNA, the CDR3 is TGTGCCAGCAGCGCCCGCCGGACTAGCGGGAGTAATGAGCAGTTCTTC.

This chain connects TRBV19 to TRBJ2-3; D remains unclear. V was trimmed by 6 bases and J by 4 bases, leaving 17 bases between them. Germline V gene lookup returns CDR1 LNHDA and CDR2 SQIVND (reference sequence). The CDR3 has 15 amino acids. The CDR3 bases are TGTGCCAGTAGCCTCCCGTCCCTATCGGCAGATACGCAGTATTTT. Translated: CASSLPSLSADTQYF.

Only one count was recorded for this clone. The J gene is TRBJ1-4, the V gene TRBV19, with no clear D. There are 17 residues in the CDR3. Trimming stripped 0 bases from V and 0 bases from J, with 11 bases between. The germline V gene encodes CDR1 LNHDA and CDR2 SQIVND (reference sequence). Written as DNA, the CDR3 is TGTGCCAGTAGTATAGATCTCGGGAGCGCAACTAATGAAAAACTGTTTTTT. This encodes CASSIDLGSATNEKLFF.

The chain is built from TRBV30 and TRBJ2-2, with 9 bases lining up with TRBD1. The CDR3 runs 17 residues. Germline-derived CDR1 and CDR2 are GTSNPN and SVGIG (reference sequence). V was pared by 6 bases and J by 5 bases, with 16 bases of the junction left unmatched. In nucleotides, the CDR3 is TGTGCCTGCCACACTTGGGGGGGACAGGGAGGGACCGGGGAGCTGTTTTTT. It is translated as CACHTWGGQGGTGELFF.

This chain links TRBV4-1 with TRBJ2-5, with D tentatively TRBD1 or TRBD2 (6 bases each). Germline CDR1 MGHRA, CDR2 YSYEKL. CDR3 size: 16 residues. The V and J ends lost 1 base and 4 bases respectively, with 16 bases between them. For the CDR3, the DNA is TGCGCCAGCAGCCAAGTTCATAGGGGGGCCCCAGAGACCCAGTACTTC. It is translated as CASSQVHRGAPETQYF.